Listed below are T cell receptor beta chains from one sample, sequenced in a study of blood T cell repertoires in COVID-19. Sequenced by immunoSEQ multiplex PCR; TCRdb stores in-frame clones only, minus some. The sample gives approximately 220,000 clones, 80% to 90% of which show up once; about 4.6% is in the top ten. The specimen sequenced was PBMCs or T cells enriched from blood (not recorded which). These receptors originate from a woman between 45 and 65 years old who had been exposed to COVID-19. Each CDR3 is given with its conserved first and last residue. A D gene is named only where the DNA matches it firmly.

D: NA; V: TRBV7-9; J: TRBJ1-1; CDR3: CASSLWGGEAFF
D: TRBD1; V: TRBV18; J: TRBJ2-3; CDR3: CASSQSPGTGGTDTQYF
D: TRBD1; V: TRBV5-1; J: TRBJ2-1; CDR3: CASSKGQGFTNEQFF
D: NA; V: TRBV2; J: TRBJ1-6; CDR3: CASCVDGDSPLHF
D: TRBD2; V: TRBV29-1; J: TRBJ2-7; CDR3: CSVTPLAGATYEQYF
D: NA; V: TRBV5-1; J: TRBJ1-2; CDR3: CASSLGITRGTFYGYTF
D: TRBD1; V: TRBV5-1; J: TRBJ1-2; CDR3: CASSLGDRREDGYTF
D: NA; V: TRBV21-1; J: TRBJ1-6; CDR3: CASSKVEEPLHF
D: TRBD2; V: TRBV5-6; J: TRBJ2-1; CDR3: CASSLGLAGGPSSYNEQFF
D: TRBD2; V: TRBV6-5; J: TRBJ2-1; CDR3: CASTRGTSGYNEQFF
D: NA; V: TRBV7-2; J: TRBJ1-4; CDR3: CASSLTGSEKLFF
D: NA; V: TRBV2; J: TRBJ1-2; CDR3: CASSERRGNGYTF
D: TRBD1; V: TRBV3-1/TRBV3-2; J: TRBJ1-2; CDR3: CASSQATGGNYGYTF
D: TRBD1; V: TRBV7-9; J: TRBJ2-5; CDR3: CASSLGDRGYQETQYF
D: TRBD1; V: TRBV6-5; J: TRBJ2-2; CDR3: CASSTGVNTGELFF
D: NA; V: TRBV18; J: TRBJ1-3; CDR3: CASSPGTPADTIYF
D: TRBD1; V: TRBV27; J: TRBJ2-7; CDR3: CASSLEAGGSYEQYF
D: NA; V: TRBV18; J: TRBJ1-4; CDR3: CASSHRASEKLFF
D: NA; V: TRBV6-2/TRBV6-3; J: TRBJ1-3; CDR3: CASSGTGGNTIYF
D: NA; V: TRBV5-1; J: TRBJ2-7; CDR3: CASSLVANYEQYF
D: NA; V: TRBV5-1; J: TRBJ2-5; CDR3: CASSLGQGIQETQYF
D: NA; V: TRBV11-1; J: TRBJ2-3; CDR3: CASASGASGGTDTQYF
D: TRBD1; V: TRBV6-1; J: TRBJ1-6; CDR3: CASSEAGTGLSPLHF
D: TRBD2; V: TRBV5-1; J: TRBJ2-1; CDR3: CASSTGLAGGPNNEQFF
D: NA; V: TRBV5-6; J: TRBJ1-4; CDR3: CASRSAGEGEKLFF